These 25 T cell receptor beta chains originate from one sample sequenced in a study of shared clonotypes between healthy human individuals. The repertoire was sequenced with immunoSEQ multiplex PCR; TCRdb's copy has only in-frame clones and lacks some. This sample has 1,500,000 or so clones, with around 98.5% found just once. Sequencing used naive CD4+ T cells sorted from blood. Regarding subset: CD45RA+ positively selected. These receptors all come from a man aged 30 to 45 in good health.

This sequence joins TRBV28 and TRBJ2-7; 7 positions agree with TRBD1. CDR3 length: 11 residues. CDR1 is MDHEN, CDR2 SYDVKM, per germline. V trimming: 10 bases; J trimming: 4 bases; junction bases outside the gene matches: 4. In DNA, the CDR3 is TGTGCCACCGAGGGGGCTTACGAGCAGTACTTC. Protein sequence: CATEGAYEQYF.

The V gene is TRBV6-5, the J gene TRBJ1-1; D not certain. This CDR3 has 14 residues. Deletions cut 8 bases from V and 1 base from J, with 14 bases between. The germline V gene has CDR1 MNHEY and CDR2 SVGAGI. The CDR3 spells CASRALTANTEAFF. The CDR3 DNA sequence: TGTGCCAGCCGAGCTCTGACGGCGAACACTGAAGCTTTCTTT.

The CDR3 bases are TGTGCCAGCACCGCGAACACCGGGGAGCTGTTTTTT. It yields the protein CASTANTGELFF. The genes are TRBV6-4 and TRBJ2-2; D is unclear. The CDR3 is made up of 12 amino acids. V dropped 7 bases and J dropped 0 bases, with 3 bases sitting between them. Looked up from germline, CDR1 is MRHNA and CDR2 is SNTAGT.

The chain couples TRBV5-4 to TRBJ2-5, with TRBD2 matching over 9 bases. This CDR3 is built from 18 residues. Germline V gene lookup returns CDR1 SGHNT and CDR2 YYREEE (reference sequence). V lost 2 bases and J lost 4; bases outside the gene matches: 15. CDR3: CASSLGTSLVLGAETQYF. In DNA, the CDR3 is TGTGCCAGCAGCTTAGGGACTAGCTTGGTCTTGGGGGCAGAGACCCAGTACTTC.

The chain uses TRBV18 and TRBJ2-7; 10 nucleotides align to TRBD1. The CDR3 loop spans 14 amino acids. Germline-derived CDR1 and CDR2 are KGHSH and LQKENI. V lost 4 bases and J lost 3; bases outside the gene matches: 3. The CDR3 here is CASSQRTGGYEQYF. In nucleotides, the CDR3 is TGTGCCAGCTCACAAAGGACAGGGGGCTACGAGCAGTACTTC.

This chain uses TRBV15 with TRBJ2-5; D is uncertain. The germline gives CDR1 LNHNV, CDR2 YYDKDF (reference sequence). The ends were cut back, 0 bases at V and 5 bases at J, with 16 bases in the middle. The CDR3 is 16 amino acids. The CDR3 loop is CATSRDPRRRPETQYF. CDR3 sequence (DNA): TGTGCCACCAGCAGAGATCCCAGGAGACGGCCGGAGACCCAGTACTTC.

V is TRBV5-5 and J is TRBJ2-3; D perhaps matches TRBD1 (6 bases). This CDR3 contains 16 residues. Germline CDR1 reads SGHKS; CDR2 reads YYEKEE (reference sequence). V gave up 4 bases and J gave up 0 bases, with 15 bases separating them. CDR3 nucleotides: TGTGCCAGCAGCGGGATGGTGGGGGCGAGCACAGATACGCAGTATTTT. Protein product: CASSGMVGASTDTQYF.

The chain has TRBV27 and TRBJ2-5; D is undetermined. This CDR3 region has 14 residues. CDR1 MNHEY and CDR2 SMNVEV come from the germline V gene (reference sequence). V was cut by 2 bases and J by 4 bases, with 11 bases left in between. CDR3 residues: CASSLRPMVETQYF. The CDR3 coding sequence is TGTGCCAGCAGTTTACGGCCTATGGTAGAGACCCAGTACTTC.

Only one count was recorded for this clone. This chain links TRBV14 with TRBJ2-7; 7 nucleotides align to TRBD2. The V gene end was trimmed by 1 base and the J gene end by 5 bases; junction bases not matched to a gene: 5. This CDR3 is 14 amino acids long. Germline V gene sequence: CDR1 SGHDN, CDR2 FVKESK. In nucleotides, the CDR3 is TGTGCCAGCAGCCAAGTGGGAGGGCCCCACGAGCAGTACTTC. This sequence encodes CASSQVGGPHEQYF.

Here the CDR3 reads CASSLGGSEETQYF. The DNA of the CDR3 is TGTGCCAGCTCACTAGGAGGGTCCGAAGAGACCCAGTACTTC. This chain links TRBV18 with TRBJ2-5, with D possibly being TRBD2 (6 bases). Germline CDR1 KGHSH, CDR2 LQKENI. The CDR3 extends over 14 amino acids. The V and J ends lost 4 bases and 3 bases respectively, with 12 bases between them.

The chain recombines TRBV12-2 with TRBJ2-1; the table's D call, TRBD1, has no DNA check behind it. TRBV12-2 is a pseudogene locus. The CDR3 is 17 residues long. CDR3 sequence reads: CASRSHLIETTYSEQFF. In DNA, the CDR3 is TGTGCAAGTCGCTCCCACCTTATCGAAACCACATACAGTGAGCAGTTCTTC.

The chain joins TRBV27 to TRBJ2-1; D gene unclear. CDR3 length: 16 amino acids. Germline CDR1 and CDR2: MNHEY and SMNVEV (reference sequence). The germline V and J ends were trimmed by 2 bases and 0 bases, with 11 bases remaining between them. For the CDR3, the DNA is TGTGCCAGCAGTTTACTGGGGTCGGGCTCCTACAATGAGCAGTTCTTC. This translates into CASSLLGSGSYNEQFF.

Remarks on this clone: The sample contains more than one DNA sequence encoding this CDR3. The V call is TRBV7-2, the J call TRBJ2-1, with D unclear. Trimming took 1 base from V and 9 from J, leaving 4 bases between them. The CDR3 runs 11 residues. The V gene's germline CDR1 is SGHTA and CDR2 FQGNSA. The CDR3 DNA sequence: TGTGCCAGCAGCTTAGTCAGTGAGCAGTTCTTC. Residues: CASSLVSEQFF.

The chain combines TRBV5-4 with TRBJ2-7, with 11 bases matching TRBD2. The CDR3 consists of 15 residues. After removal of 5 bases from V and 7 bases from J, the junction contained 11 bases not matched to a gene. Germline V gives CDR1 SGHNT, CDR2 YYREEE (reference sequence). CDR3 sequence (DNA): TGTGCCAGCAGTTCAACTAGCGGGAGTTGGAAAGAGCAGTACTTC. This sequence encodes CASSSTSGSWKEQYF.

About this clone itself: The same CDR3 can be traced to other DNA sequences in this sample. V and J are TRBV5-1 and TRBJ1-5, with a weak D call TRBD1 (6 bases). CDR1 is SGHRS and CDR2 is YFSETQ in the germline V gene. Trimming cost V 0 bases and J 1 base, with 8 bases left between them. The CDR3 spans 15 residues. CDR3 sequence (DNA): TGCGCCAGCAGCTTGGGAACAGGGAGCAATCAGCCCCAGCATTTT. Translated: CASSLGTGSNQPQHF.

In DNA form, the CDR3 reads TGTGCCAGCAGCCGCGACAGGGGCTCCTACGAGCAGTACTTC. Its protein is CASSRDRGSYEQYF. The genes are TRBV21-1 and TRBJ2-7; the table's D call TRBD1 went unverified against the DNA. TRBV21-1 is designated a pseudogene. The CDR3 has 14 amino acids.

The rearrangement links TRBV29-1 to TRBJ2-1; D is unresolved. CDR1 is SQVTM and CDR2 is ANQGSEA in the germline V gene. Trimming shortened V by 4 bases and J by 9 bases, and 7 bases separated the two germline ends. The CDR3 is 10 amino acids. The CDR3 DNA reads TGCAGCGTTGGGTATACTGAGCAGTTCTTC. Translated: CSVGYTEQFF.

The chain combines TRBV18 with TRBJ1-5; 10 positions match TRBD1. CDR1 is KGHSH and CDR2 is LQKENI in the germline V gene. V lost 4 bases and J lost 6; bases outside the gene matches: 6. The CDR3 runs 15 residues. CDR3 sequence reads: CASSLRQGAAQPQHF. In nucleotides, the CDR3 is TGTGCCAGCTCACTTCGACAGGGGGCGGCTCAGCCCCAGCATTTT.

The chain recombines TRBV6-5 with TRBJ2-3; 7 bases are a match to TRBD2. This CDR3 is 15 amino acids long. The ends lost 4 bases at V and 5 bases at J; junction bases unmatched: 9. Per germline, CDR1 MNHEY and CDR2 SVGAGI. This CDR3 reads CASSSVSGIRDTQYF. In DNA form, the CDR3 reads TGTGCCAGCAGTTCGGTGAGCGGGATTAGAGATACGCAGTATTTT.

The rearrangement uses TRBV29-1 and TRBJ2-3, with D possibly TRBD2 on 6 matching bases. This CDR3 has 14 residues. Trimming removed 0 bases at V and 8 bases at J, with 15 bases between. Germline CDR1 and CDR2: SQVTM and ANQGSEA. The CDR3 DNA sequence: TGCAGCGTTGAAGAAGCGTTTAAGGGAGGTACGCAGTATTTT. The encoded protein is CSVEEAFKGGTQYF.

This clone was seen a handful of times. Here the CDR3 DNA reads TGTGCCAGCAGGCCCCACGGCCAGAGCTCCTACGAGCAGTACTTC. This encodes CASRPHGQSSYEQYF. The chain uses TRBV6-1 and TRBJ2-7, with D uncertain. The CDR3 runs 15 residues. Germline CDR1 and CDR2: MNHNS and SASEGT. Trimming shortened V by 6 bases and J by 0 bases, and 15 bases separated the two germline ends.

About this clone: The sample has other DNA sequences that encode this CDR3 too. The chain employs TRBV7-2 and TRBJ2-1; no reliable D call. V dropped 0 bases and J dropped 7 bases, with 1 base sitting between them. The CDR3 totals 11 residues. Germline V lookup: CDR1 SGHTA, CDR2 FQGNSA. The CDR3 DNA is TGTGCCAGCAGCTTAGCAAATGAGCAGTTCTTC. Translation: CASSLANEQFF.

The CDR3 DNA reads as TGTGCCTGGAGGGAGGACAGCCGCCAGTACTTC. This codes for CAWREDSRQYF. V gene TRBV30 combines with J gene TRBJ2-7; tentatively, D is TRBD1 (6 bases). The ends were cut back, 3 bases at V and 10 bases at J, with 13 bases in the middle. This CDR3 comprises 11 residues. Per the germline V gene, CDR1 is GTSNPN and CDR2 is SVGIG (reference sequence). Drawing the rest from reference TRBV30 and TRBJ2-7, the complete variable domain is SQTIHQWPATLVQPVGSPLSLECTVEGTSNPNLYWYRQAAGRGLQLLFYSVGIGQISSEVPQNLSASRPQDRQFILSSKKLLLSDSGFYLCAWREDSRQYFGPGTRLTVT.

The rearrangement joins TRBV27 to TRBJ2-7; D not certain. V lost 3 bases and J lost 0, with 15 bases in between. Germline V gives CDR1 MNHEY, CDR2 SMNVEV (reference sequence). This CDR3 has 16 amino acids. The CDR3 bases are TGTGCCAGCAGTTTTAGCCTAGTGGAAGGCTCCTACGAGCAGTACTTC. Its translation: CASSFSLVEGSYEQYF.

The chain links TRBV9 to TRBJ2-6; 12 bases fit TRBD1. The CDR3 covers 18 residues. The germline V gene has CDR1 SGDLS and CDR2 YYNGEE. The ends lost 3 bases at V and 3 bases at J; junction bases unmatched: 7. The CDR3 here is CASSGGTGGAGGANVLTF. The CDR3 DNA follows: TGTGCCAGCAGCGGAGGGACAGGGGGCGCAGGTGGGGCCAACGTCCTGACTTTC. The full variable domain, its missing parts supplied by reference TRBV9 and TRBJ2-6, is DSGVTQTPKHLITATGQRVTLRCSPRSGDLSVYWYQQSLDQGLQFLIQYYNGEERAKGNILERFSAQQFPDLHSELNLSSLELGDSALYFCASSGGTGGAGGANVLTFGAGSRLTVL.